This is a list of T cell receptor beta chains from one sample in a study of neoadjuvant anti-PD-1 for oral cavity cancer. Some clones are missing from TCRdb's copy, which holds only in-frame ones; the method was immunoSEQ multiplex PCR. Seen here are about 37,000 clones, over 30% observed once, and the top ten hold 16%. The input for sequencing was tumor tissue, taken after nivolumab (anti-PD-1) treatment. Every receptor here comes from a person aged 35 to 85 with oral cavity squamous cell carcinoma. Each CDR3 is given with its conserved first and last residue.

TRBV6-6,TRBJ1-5,CASSSDRMNQPQHF
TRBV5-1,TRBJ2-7,CASSTGLAGLHSYEQYF
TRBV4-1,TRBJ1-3,CASSQDRTALSGNTIYF
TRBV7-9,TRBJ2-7,CASSFSGTGYEQYF
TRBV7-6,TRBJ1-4,CASSVGQGNEKLFF
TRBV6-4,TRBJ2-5,CASSDTSGGDQETQYF
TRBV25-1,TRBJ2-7,CASSEMGGTGYEQYF
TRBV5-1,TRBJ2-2,CASSFGPTGELFF
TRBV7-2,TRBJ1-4,CASSGGATNEKLFF
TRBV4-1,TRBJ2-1,CASSQEGLAGVREQFF
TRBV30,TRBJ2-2,CAWRLFVPTGELFF
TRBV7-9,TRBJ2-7,CASSARERYEQYF
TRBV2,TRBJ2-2,CASSDWRGTGELFF
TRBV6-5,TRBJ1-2,CASTPTGFYGYTF
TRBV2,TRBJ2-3,CASSSGGTDTQYF
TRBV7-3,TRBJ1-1,CASSLREGLEAFF
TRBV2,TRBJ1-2,CASSEAGQGAYGYTF
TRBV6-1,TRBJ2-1,CASRDGAGEQFF
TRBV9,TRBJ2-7,CASSVKGLPYPEQYF
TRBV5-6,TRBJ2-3,CASSHRVKDTQYF
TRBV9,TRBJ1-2,CASSGLQQGARGYGYTF
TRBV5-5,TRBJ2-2,CASSLTGGFAGGRTGELFF
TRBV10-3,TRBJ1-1,CAISESGTPEAFF
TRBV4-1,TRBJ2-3,CASSPPRWRGGLDTQYF
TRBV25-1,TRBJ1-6,CASSPRPLNSPLHF
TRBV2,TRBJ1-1,CASSERRDTEAFF
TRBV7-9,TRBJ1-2,CASSFGPGQGYGYTF
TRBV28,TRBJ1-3,CASSSGQGFGNTIYF
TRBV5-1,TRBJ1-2,CASSSGGENYGYTF
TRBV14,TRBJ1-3,CASSPQTGTSGNTIYF
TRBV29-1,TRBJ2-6,CSVVHPCCRLAGVENSGANVLTF
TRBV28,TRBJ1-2,CASSPGGIWAYGYTF
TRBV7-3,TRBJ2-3,CASSSGTSGRGTDTQYF
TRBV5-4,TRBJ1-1,CASSFQDTGFGAFF
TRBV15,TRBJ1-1,CATSRRGNTEAFF
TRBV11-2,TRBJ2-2,CASSLDVRQGGTGELFF
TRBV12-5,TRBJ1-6,CASGLAPDRALHF
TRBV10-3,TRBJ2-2,CASGRTETNTGELFF
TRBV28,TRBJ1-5,CASSSYRESRQPQHF
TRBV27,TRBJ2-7,CASSFFRTGPEQYF
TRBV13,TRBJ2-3,CASSLATSGDSTDTQYF
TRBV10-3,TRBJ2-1,CAIGLHNEQFF
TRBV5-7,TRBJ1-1,CASRPLAERMNTEAFF
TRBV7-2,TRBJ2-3,CASSFITRDTQYF